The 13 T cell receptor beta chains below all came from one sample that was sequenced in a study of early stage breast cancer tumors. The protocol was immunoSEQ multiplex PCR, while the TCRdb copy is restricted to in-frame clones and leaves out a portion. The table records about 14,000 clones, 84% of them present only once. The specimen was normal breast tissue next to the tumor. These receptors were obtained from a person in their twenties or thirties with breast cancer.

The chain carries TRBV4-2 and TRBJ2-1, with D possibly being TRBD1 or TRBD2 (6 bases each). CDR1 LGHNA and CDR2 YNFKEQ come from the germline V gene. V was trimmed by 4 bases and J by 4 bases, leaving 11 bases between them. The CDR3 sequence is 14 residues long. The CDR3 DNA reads TGTGCCAGCAGCCGAGAGGGGGGTTACAATGAGCAGTTCTTC. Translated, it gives CASSREGGYNEQFF.

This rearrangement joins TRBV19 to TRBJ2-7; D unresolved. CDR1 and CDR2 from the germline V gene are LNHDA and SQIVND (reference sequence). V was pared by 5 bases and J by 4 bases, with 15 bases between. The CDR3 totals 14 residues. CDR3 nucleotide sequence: TGTGCCAGTAGTTTACGGGTCATCCGGTACGAGCAGTACTTC. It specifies CASSLRVIRYEQYF.

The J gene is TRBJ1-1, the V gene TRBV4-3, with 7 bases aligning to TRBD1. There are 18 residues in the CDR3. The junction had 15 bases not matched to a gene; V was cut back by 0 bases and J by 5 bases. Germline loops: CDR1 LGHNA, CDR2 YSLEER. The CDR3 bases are TGCGCCAGCAGCCAAGAGGTGGGGGCCACAGGGGCGGGTACTGAAGCTTTCTTT. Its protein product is CASSQEVGATGAGTEAFF.

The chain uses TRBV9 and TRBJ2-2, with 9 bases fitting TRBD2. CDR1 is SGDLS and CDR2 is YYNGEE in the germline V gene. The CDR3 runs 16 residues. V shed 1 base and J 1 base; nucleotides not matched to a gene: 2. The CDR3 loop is CASSVWTSENTGELFF. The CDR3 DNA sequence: TGTGCCAGCAGCGTATGGACTAGCGAGAACACCGGGGAGCTGTTTTTT. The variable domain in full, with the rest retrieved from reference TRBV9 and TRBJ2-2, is DSGVTQTPKHLITATGQRVTLRCSPRSGDLSVYWYQQSLDQGLQFLIQYYNGEERAKGNILERFSAQQFPDLHSELNLSSLELGDSALYFCASSVWTSENTGELFFGEGSRLTVL.

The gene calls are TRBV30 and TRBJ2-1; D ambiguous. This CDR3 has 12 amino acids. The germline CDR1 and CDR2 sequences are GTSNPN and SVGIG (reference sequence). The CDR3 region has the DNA TGTGCTACGTCGAGGAGTCGGCATGAGCAGTTCTTC. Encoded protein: CATSRSRHEQFF.

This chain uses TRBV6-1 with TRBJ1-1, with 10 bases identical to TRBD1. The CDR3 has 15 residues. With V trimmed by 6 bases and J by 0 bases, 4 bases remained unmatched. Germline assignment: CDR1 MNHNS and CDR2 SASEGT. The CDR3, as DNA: TGTGCCAGCAGGGGGGACAGGGGACTGAACACTGAAGCTTTCTTT. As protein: CASRGDRGLNTEAFF.

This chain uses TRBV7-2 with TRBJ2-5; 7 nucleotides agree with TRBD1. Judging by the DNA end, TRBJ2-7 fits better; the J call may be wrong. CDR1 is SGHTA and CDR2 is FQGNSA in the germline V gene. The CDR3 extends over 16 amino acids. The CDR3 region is CASSLGPGQTSYEQYF. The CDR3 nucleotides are TGTGCCAGCAGCTTAGGGCCGGGACAGACTTCCTACGAGCAGTACTTC.

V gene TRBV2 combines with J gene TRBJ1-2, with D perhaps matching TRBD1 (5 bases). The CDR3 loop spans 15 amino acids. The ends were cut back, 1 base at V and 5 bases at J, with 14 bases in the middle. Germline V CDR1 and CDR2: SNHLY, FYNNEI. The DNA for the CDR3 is TGTGCCAGCAGTGAAGGGGTGGGGCAGAGATATGGCTACACCTTC. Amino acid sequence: CASSEGVGQRYGYTF.

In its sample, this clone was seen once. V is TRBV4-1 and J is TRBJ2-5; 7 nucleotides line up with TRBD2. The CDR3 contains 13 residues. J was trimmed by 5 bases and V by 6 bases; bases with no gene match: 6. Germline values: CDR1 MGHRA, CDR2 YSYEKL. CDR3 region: CASSLGGGETQYF. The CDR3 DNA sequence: TGCGCCAGCAGTCTGGGGGGAGGGGAGACCCAGTACTTC.

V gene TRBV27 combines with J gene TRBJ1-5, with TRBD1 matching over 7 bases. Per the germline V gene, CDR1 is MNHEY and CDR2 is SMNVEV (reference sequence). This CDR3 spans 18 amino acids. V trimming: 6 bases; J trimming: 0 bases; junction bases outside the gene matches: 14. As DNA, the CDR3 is TGTGCCAGCAGCCGAAAACCCTCGACAGGGTCTAGCAATCAGCCCCAGCATTTT. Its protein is CASSRKPSTGSSNQPQHF.

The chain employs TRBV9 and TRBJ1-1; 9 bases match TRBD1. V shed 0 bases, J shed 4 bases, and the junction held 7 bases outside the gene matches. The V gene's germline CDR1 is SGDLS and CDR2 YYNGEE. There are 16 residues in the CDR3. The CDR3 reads CASSVGTGEPRTEAFF. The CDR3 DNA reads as TGTGCCAGCAGCGTAGGGACAGGGGAGCCCCGCACTGAAGCTTTCTTT.

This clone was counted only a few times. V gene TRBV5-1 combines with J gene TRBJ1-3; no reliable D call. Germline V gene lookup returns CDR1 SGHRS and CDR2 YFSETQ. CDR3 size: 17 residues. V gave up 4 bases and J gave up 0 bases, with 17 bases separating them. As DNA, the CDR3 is TGCGCCAGCAGCCACAGACCGACCCTGTCCTCTGGAAACACCATATATTTT. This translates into CASSHRPTLSSGNTIYF.

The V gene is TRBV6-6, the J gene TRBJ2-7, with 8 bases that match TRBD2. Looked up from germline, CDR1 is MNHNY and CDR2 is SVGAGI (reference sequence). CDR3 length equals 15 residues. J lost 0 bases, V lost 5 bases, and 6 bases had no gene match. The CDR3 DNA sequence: TGTGCCAGCAGTGCCTTTAGCGGGATCTCCTACGAGCAGTACTTC. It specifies CASSAFSGISYEQYF.